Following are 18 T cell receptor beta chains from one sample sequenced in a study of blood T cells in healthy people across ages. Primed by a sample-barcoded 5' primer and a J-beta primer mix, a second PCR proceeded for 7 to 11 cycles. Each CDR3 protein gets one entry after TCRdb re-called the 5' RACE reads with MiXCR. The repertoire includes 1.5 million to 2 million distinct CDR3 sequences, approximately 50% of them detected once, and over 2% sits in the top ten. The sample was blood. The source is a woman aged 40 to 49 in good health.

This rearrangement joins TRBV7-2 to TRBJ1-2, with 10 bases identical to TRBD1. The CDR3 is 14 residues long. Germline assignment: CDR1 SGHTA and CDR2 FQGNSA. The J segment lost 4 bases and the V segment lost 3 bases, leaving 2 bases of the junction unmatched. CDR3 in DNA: TGTGCCAGCAGCTTCGACAGGGGGCCCTATGGCTACACCTTC. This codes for CASSFDRGPYGYTF.

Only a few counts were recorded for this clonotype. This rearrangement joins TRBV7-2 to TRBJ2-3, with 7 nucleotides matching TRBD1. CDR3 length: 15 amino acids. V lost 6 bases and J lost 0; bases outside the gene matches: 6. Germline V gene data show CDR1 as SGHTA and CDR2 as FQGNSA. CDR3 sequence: CASSPGQASTDTQYF. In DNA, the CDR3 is TGTGCCAGCAGTCCCGGACAGGCTAGCACAGATACGCAGTATTTT.

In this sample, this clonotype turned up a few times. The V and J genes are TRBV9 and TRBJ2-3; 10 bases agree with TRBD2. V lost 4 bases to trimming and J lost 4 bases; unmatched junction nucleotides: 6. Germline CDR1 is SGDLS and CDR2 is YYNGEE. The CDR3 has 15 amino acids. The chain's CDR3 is CASSPSGGVSDTQYF. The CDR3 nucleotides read TGTGCCAGCAGCCCGAGCGGGGGGGTCTCAGATACGCAGTATTTT.

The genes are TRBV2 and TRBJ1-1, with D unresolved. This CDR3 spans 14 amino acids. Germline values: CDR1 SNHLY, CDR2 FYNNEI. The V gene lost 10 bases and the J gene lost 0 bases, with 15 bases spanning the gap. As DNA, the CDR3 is TGTGCCACCCAGGTCTCGCTCGTGAACACTGAAGCTTTCTTT. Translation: CATQVSLVNTEAFF.

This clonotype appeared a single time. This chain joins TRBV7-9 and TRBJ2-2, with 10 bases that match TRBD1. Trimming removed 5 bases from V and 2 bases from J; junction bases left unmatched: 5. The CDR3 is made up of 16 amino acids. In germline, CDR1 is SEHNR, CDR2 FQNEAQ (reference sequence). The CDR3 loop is CASSLGQGINTGELFF. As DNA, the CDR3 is TGTGCCAGCAGCCTGGGACAGGGGATTAACACCGGGGAGCTGTTTTTT.

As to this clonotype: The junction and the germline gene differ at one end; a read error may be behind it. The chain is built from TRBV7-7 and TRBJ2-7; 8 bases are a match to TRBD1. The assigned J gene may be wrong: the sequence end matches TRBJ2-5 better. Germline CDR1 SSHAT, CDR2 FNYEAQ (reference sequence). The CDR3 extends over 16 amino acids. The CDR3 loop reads CASSFDQGAGIETQYF. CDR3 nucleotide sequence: TGTGCTAGCAGCTTCGATCAGGGGGCAGGAATAGAGACCCAGTACTTC.

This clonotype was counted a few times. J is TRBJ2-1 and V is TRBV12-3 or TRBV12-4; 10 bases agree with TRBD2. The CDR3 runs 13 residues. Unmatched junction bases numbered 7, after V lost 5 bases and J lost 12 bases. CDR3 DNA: TGTGCCAGCAGTCAGTCTTTAGCGGGGGGGCAGTTCTTC. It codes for CASSQSLAGGQFF.

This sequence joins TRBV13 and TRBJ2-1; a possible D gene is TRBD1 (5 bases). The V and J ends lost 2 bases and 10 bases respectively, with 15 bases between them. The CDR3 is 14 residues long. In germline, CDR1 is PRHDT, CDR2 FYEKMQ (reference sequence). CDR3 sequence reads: CASSLQGATYEQFF. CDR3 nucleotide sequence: TGTGCCAGCAGCTTACAAGGGGCCACCTACGAGCAGTTCTTC. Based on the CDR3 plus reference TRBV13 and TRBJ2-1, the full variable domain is AAGVIQSPRHLIKEKRETATLKCYPIPRHDTVYWYQQGPGQDPQFLISFYEKMQSDKGSIPDRFSAQQFSDYHSELNMSSLELGDSALYFCASSLQGATYEQFFGPGTRLTVL.

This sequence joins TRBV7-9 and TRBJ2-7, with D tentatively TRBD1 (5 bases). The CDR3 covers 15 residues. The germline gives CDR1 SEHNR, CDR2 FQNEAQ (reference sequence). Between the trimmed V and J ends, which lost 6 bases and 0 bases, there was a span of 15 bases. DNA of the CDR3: TGTGCCAGCAGTTTCACTCAGGGCCTCTCCTACGAGCAGTACTTC. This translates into CASSFTQGLSYEQYF.

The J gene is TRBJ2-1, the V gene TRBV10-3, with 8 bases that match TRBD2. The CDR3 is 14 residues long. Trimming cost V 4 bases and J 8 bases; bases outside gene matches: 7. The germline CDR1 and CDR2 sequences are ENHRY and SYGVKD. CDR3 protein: CAISGSGGRHEQFF. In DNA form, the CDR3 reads TGTGCCATCAGTGGAAGCGGGGGTCGGCATGAGCAGTTCTTC.

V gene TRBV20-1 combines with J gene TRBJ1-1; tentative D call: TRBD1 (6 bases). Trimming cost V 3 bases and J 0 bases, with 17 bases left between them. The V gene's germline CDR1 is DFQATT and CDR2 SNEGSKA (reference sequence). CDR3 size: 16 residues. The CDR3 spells CSASTLGTQLNTEAFF. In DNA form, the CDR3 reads TGCAGTGCTAGTACTCTAGGGACACAGTTGAACACTGAAGCTTTCTTT.

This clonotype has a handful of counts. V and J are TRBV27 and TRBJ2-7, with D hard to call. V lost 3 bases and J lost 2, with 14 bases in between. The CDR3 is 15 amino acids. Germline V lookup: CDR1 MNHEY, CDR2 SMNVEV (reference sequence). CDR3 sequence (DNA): TGTGCCAGCAGTTTCGCCCCAGAAGGTGCCTACGAGCAGTACTTC. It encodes CASSFAPEGAYEQYF.

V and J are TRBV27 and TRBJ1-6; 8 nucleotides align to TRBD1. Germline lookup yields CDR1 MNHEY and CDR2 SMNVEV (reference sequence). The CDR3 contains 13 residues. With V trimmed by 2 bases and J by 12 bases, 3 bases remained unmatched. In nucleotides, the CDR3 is TGTGCCAGCAGTTTAGGGACAGGAGGACCCCTCCACTTT. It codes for CASSLGTGGPLHF.

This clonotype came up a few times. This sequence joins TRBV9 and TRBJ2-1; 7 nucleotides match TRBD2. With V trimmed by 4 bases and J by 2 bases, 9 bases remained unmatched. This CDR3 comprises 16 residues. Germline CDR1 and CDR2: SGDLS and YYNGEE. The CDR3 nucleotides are TGTGCCAGCAGCCCCCAAGGAGCGGGGCCCTACAATGAGCAGTTCTTC. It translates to CASSPQGAGPYNEQFF.

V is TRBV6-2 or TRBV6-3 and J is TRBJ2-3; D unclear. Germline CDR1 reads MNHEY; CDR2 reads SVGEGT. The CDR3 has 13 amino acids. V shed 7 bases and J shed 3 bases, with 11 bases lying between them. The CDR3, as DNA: TGTGCCAGCAATCGACTTCAAACAGATACGCAGTATTTT. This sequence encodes CASNRLQTDTQYF.

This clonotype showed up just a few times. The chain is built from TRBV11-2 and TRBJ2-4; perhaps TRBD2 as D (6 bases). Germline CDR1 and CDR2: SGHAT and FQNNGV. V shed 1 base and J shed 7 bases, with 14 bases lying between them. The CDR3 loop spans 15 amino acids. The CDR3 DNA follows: TGTGCCAGCAGCTTAGGGAGGGCAGGGCGCAACATTCAGTACTTC. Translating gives CASSLGRAGRNIQYF.

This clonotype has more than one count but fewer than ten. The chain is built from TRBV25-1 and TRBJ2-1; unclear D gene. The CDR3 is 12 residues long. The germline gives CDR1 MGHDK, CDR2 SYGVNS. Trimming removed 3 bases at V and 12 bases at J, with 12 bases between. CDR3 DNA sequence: TGTGCCAGCAGTGAGCCAGGCTTACGGCAGTTCTTC. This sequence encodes CASSEPGLRQFF.

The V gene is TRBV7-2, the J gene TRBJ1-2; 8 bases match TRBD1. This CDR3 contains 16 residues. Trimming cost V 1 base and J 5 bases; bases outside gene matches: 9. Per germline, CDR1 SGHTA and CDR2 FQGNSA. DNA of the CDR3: TGTGCCAGCAGCTTAGTGCTCCAGGGGGCAGGGTATGGCTACACCTTC. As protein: CASSLVLQGAGYGYTF.